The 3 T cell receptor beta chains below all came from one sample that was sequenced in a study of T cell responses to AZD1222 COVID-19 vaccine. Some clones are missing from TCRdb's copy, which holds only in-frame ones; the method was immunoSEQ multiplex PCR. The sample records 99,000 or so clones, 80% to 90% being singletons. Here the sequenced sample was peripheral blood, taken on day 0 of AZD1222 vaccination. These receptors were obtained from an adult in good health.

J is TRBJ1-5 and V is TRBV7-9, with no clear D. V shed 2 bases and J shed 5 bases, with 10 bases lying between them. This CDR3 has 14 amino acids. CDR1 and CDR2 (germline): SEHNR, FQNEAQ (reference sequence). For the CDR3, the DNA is TGTGCCAGCAGCTTACAAGGGTCGGATCAGCCCCAGCATTTT. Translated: CASSLQGSDQPQHF. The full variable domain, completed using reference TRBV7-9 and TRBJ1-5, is DTGVSQNPRHKITKRGQNVTFRCDPISEHNRLYWYRQTLGQGPEFLTYFQNEAQLEKSRLLSDRFSAERPKGSFSTLEIQRTEQGDSAMYLCASSLQGSDQPQHFGDGTRLSIL.

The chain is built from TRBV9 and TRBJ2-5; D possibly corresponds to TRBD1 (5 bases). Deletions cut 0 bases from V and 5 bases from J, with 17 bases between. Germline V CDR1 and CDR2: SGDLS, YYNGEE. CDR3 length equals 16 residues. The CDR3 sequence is CASSVGGRGSGETQYF. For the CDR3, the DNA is TGTGCCAGCAGCGTAGGTGGTAGGGGAAGTGGGGAGACCCAGTACTTC.

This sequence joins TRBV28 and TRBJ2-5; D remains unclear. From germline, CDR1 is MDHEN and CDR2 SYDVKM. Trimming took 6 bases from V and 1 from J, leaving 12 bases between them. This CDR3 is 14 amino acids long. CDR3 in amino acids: CASSLDTGQETQYF. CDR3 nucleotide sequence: TGTGCCAGCAGCCTCGACACCGGCCAAGAGACCCAGTACTTC.